Shown below are 10 T cell receptor beta chains from a single sample sequenced in a study of cytomegalovirus exposure and HLA in healthy donors. The study ran its PCR with 60 Vbeta and 13 Jbeta primers. Some clones are missing from TCRdb's copy, which holds only in-frame ones; the method was immunoSEQ multiplex PCR. Seen here are about 200,000 clones, 75% to 85% observed once, and the top ten hold less than 2%. The sequenced sample consisted of PBMCs. The receptors come from a girl aged 5-17 years in good health and CMV-seropositive.

This chain joins TRBV21-1 and TRBJ2-5; the table names TRBD1, a call not compared with the DNA. TRBV21-1 is flagged as a pseudogene. This CDR3 contains 12 residues. The CDR3 reads CASSKQGETQYF. CDR3 DNA sequence: TGTGCCAGCAGCAAACAGGGAGAGACCCAGTACTTC.

The chain joins TRBV29-1 to TRBJ2-2; D is perhaps TRBD1 (6 bases). Germline V gives CDR1 SQVTM, CDR2 ANQGSEA. Between the trimmed V and J ends, which lost 7 bases and 1 base, there was a span of 19 bases. This CDR3 has 16 residues. As DNA, the CDR3 is TGCAGCGGCGCTCAGGGGTTTGGTGGGAACACCGGGGAGCTGTTTTTT. Translated: CSGAQGFGGNTGELFF.

This chain uses TRBV5-6 with TRBJ2-7; possible D gene TRBD2, 6 bases. Germline CDR1 SGHDT, CDR2 YYEEEE. V gave up 2 bases and J gave up 2 bases, with 11 bases separating them. The CDR3 covers 14 residues. CDR3 sequence: CASSLGGTPYEQYF. Here the CDR3 DNA reads TGTGCCAGCAGCTTAGGAGGGACTCCCTACGAGCAGTACTTC.

This rearrangement joins TRBV11-3 to TRBJ1-1; D is unresolved. The CDR3 extends over 14 amino acids. CDR1 and CDR2 (germline): SGHNT, YENEEA. V dropped 5 bases and J dropped 3 bases, with 13 bases sitting between them. CDR3 nucleotides: TGTGCCAGCAGCACCTCAGGCCAGGACACTGAAGCTTTCTTT. This translates into CASSTSGQDTEAFF.

The V and J genes are TRBV30 and TRBJ2-7, with TRBD1 identical over 7 bases. Germline loops: CDR1 GTSNPN, CDR2 SVGIG (reference sequence). The CDR3 spans 12 residues. J gave up 5 bases and V 1 base, and 2 bases lay outside the gene matches. In DNA form, the CDR3 reads TGTGCCTGGAGTGACGACAGGGACGAGCAGTACTTC. Translating gives CAWSDDRDEQYF.

The chain joins TRBV25-1 to TRBJ1-1; D gene ambiguous. The length of the CDR3 is 14 residues. Germline V gene lookup returns CDR1 MGHDK and CDR2 SYGVNS. The V gene lost 4 bases and the J gene lost 4 bases, with 13 bases spanning the gap. The CDR3 is CASSGVGPGTEAFF. In DNA, the CDR3 is TGTGCCAGCAGTGGAGTAGGCCCGGGCACTGAAGCTTTCTTT.

J is TRBJ1-5 and V is TRBV6-1; a weak D match, TRBD1 (5 bases). CDR1 is MNHNS and CDR2 is SASEGT in the germline V gene. There are 14 residues in the CDR3. V dropped 5 bases and J dropped 6 bases, with 14 bases sitting between them. This CDR3 reads CASSTVGGSQPQHF. The CDR3 DNA sequence: TGTGCCAGCAGTACAGTGGGGGGTAGTCAGCCCCAGCATTTT.

This clone was recorded once. The V and J genes are TRBV7-8 and TRBJ1-4, with D unresolved. The ends were cut back, 6 bases at V and 0 bases at J, with 8 bases in the middle. Looked up from germline, CDR1 is SGHVS and CDR2 is FQNEAQ. CDR3 length: 14 residues. The CDR3 bases are TGTGCCAGCAGAAGCCTTGCAACTAATGAAAAACTGTTTTTT. This encodes CASRSLATNEKLFF.

The chain recombines TRBV6-1 with TRBJ2-5; D is unclear. Germline V lookup: CDR1 MNHNS, CDR2 SASEGT. Trimming pared 7 bases from V and 4 bases from J, leaving 4 bases between. CDR3 length equals 10 residues. The CDR3 region has the DNA TGTGCCAGCATTAGAGAGACCCAGTACTTC. Protein product: CASIRETQYF.

This chain links TRBV7-7 with TRBJ2-3; D might be TRBD2 (6 bases). The length of the CDR3 is 14 residues. V was shortened by 3 bases and J by 2 bases, with 9 bases between the two germline ends. Germline values: CDR1 SSHAT, CDR2 FNYEAQ (reference sequence). The chain's CDR3 is CASSLAGNTDTQYF. The CDR3 region has the DNA TGTGCCAGCAGCTTGGCGGGGAACACAGATACGCAGTATTTT.